The 19 T cell receptor beta chains below come from one sample, sequenced in a study of T cells in Graves' hyperthyroidism and ophthalmopathy. Regions amplified from RNA transcripts were the TCR beta CDR3 regions. HTBI primers were the set used in a first-round RT-PCR of the TCR CDR3. Via MiXCR, TCRdb re-called the multiplex PCR reads, giving one row per CDR3 protein. This table holds hundreds of thousands of distinct CDR3 sequences, around 15% found once. The sequencing input was blood. The source is a woman in her 30s with Graves' hyperthyroidism.

This clonotype showed up just a few times. The V gene is TRBV7-9, the J gene TRBJ1-1; D unclear. Trimming removed 1 base at V and 7 bases at J, with 10 bases between. This CDR3 is 13 amino acids long. Germline V CDR1 and CDR2: SEHNR, FQNEAQ (reference sequence). CDR3 sequence (DNA): TGTGCCAGCAGCTTAGAAGTAGTCAGTGAAGCTTTCTTT. Its protein product is CASSLEVVSEAFF.

This clonotype occurred many times. V usage is TRBV13 and J usage is TRBJ1-5; TRBD1 might be the D (6 bases). Trimming removed 0 bases from V and 6 bases from J, with 12 bases in between. CDR3 length equals 15 residues. Germline CDR1 and CDR2: PRHDT and FYEKMQ (reference sequence). The CDR3 DNA sequence: TGTGCCAGCAGCTTAGGGGGGGCGCAGGGTCAGCCCCAGCATTTT. This encodes CASSLGGAQGQPQHF.

The chain uses TRBV19 and TRBJ2-2; a possible D gene is TRBD1 (6 bases). Germline CDR1 is LNHDA and CDR2 is SQIVND (reference sequence). V was shortened by 1 base and J by 5 bases, with 17 bases between the two germline ends. The CDR3 extends over 17 amino acids. Here the CDR3 reads CASSIANTGRKTGELFF. The CDR3 DNA sequence: TGTGCCAGTAGTATAGCGAATACAGGGCGGAAGACCGGGGAGCTGTTTTTT.

Comments on this clonotype: Being one base from a much bigger clone, this may be a read error. This chain links TRBV7-3 with TRBJ2-7, with 7 positions matching TRBD2. The ends lost 2 bases at V and 7 bases at J; junction bases unmatched: 11. Germline V gene lookup returns CDR1 SGHTA and CDR2 FQGTGA. The CDR3 totals 15 residues. Here the CDR3 reads CASSLLRGMNYEQYF. The DNA of the CDR3 is TGTGCCAGCAGCTTATTGCGGGGGATGAATTATGAGCAGTACTTC.

The gene calls are TRBV19 and TRBJ2-1; 11 bases map to TRBD2. The ends lost 7 bases at V and 6 bases at J; junction bases unmatched: 11. The CDR3 is made up of 16 amino acids. CDR1 is LNHDA and CDR2 is SQIVND in the germline V gene (reference sequence). The CDR3 region is CASTVLAGGTLNEQFF. The CDR3, as DNA: TGTGCCAGTACTGTTCTAGCGGGAGGAACCCTCAATGAGCAGTTCTTC.

The chain employs TRBV13 and TRBJ2-2; D not certain. Germline V gene data show CDR1 as PRHDT and CDR2 as FYEKMQ (reference sequence). CDR3 length equals 14 residues. Trimming stripped 4 bases from V and 5 bases from J, with 11 bases between. The CDR3 DNA reads as TGTGCCAGCAGCTCCCGGTTGGGGACCGGGGAGCTGTTTTTT. It specifies CASSSRLGTGELFF.

This clonotype has ten or more counts. The V and J genes are TRBV24-1 and TRBJ2-3; D is ambiguous. V was cut by 5 bases and J by 4 bases, with 12 bases left in between. This CDR3 is built from 14 residues. Per germline, CDR1 KGHDR and CDR2 SFDVKD. The DNA of the CDR3 is TGTGCCACCAGTGTGGGCAGTCGTCCAGATACGCAGTATTTT. This sequence encodes CATSVGSRPDTQYF.

This clonotype was detected ten times or more. V is TRBV4-1 and J is TRBJ2-5, with no clear D. The CDR3 spans 16 residues. Deletions cut 1 base from V and 5 bases from J, with 17 bases between. Germline V gives CDR1 MGHRA, CDR2 YSYEKL. CDR3 DNA sequence: TGCGCCAGCAGCCAAGCACTCTCCGGGTCAATGGAGACCCAGTACTTC. Amino acids: CASSQALSGSMETQYF.

This clonotype showed up just once. The chain combines TRBV5-1 with TRBJ2-7, with TRBD2 matching 9 bases. V dropped 6 bases and J dropped 8; count of bases not matched to a gene: 12. Germline assignment: CDR1 SGHRS and CDR2 YFSETQ. This CDR3 has 14 amino acids. The CDR3 sequence: CASNFSSGSAKQYF. CDR3 nucleotide sequence: TGCGCCAGCAACTTCAGTAGCGGGAGTGCTAAGCAGTACTTC.

The table lists this clonotype with a few counts. The chain carries TRBV13 and TRBJ2-1, with D unresolved. The CDR3 consists of 12 residues. Germline assignment: CDR1 PRHDT and CDR2 FYEKMQ (reference sequence). Trimming removed 7 bases from V and 4 bases from J, with 8 bases in between. The CDR3 DNA is TGTGCCAGCATGATAAAATACAATGAGCAGTTCTTC. Its translation: CASMIKYNEQFF.

This clonotype occurred a few times. V usage is TRBV24-1 and J usage is TRBJ2-2; 8 bases are shared with TRBD1. The trim removed 4 bases at V and 4 bases at J, leaving 4 bases unmatched. The V gene's germline CDR1 is KGHDR and CDR2 SFDVKD. The CDR3 spans 15 residues. This chain's CDR3 is CATSDPTGATGELFF. The CDR3 nucleotides read TGTGCCACCAGTGACCCGACAGGGGCCACCGGGGAGCTGTTTTTT.

This clonotype was seen more than once but under ten times. The chain has TRBV19 and TRBJ1-1; D not resolved. The germline V gene has CDR1 LNHDA and CDR2 SQIVND (reference sequence). The CDR3 is 14 amino acids. V was cut by 4 bases and J by 11 bases, with 20 bases left in between. This chain's CDR3 is CASSTLPTSSRAFF. The CDR3 region has the DNA TGTGCCAGTAGTACTTTACCGACATCGTCGAGGGCTTTCTTT.

This clonotype appeared many times. The chain recombines TRBV28 with TRBJ1-2; D perhaps matches TRBD1 (6 bases). V lost 2 bases to trimming and J lost 6 bases, with 13 bases between them. Germline loops: CDR1 MDHEN, CDR2 SYDVKM. The CDR3 is made up of 14 amino acids. The CDR3 region has the DNA TGTGCCAGCAGTTTAAAGGCCCAGGGGCATGGCTACACCTTC. This encodes CASSLKAQGHGYTF.

In this sample, this clonotype turned up once. In DNA form, the CDR3 reads TGCGCCAGCAGCCAAAGCGGTGGGGGGTCAGGCTATGGCTACACCTTC. Encoded protein: CASSQSGGGSGYGYTF. The V and J genes are TRBV4-3 and TRBJ1-2, with D possibly being TRBD1 (5 bases). Germline V gene data show CDR1 as LGHNA and CDR2 as YSLEER. Trimming shortened V by 2 bases and J by 4 bases, and 17 bases separated the two germline ends. This CDR3 is built from 16 residues.

This clonotype has a count of ten or more. The chain combines TRBV28 with TRBJ2-3, with D possibly TRBD2 on 5 matching bases. CDR3 size: 15 residues. Germline-derived CDR1 and CDR2 are MDHEN and SYDVKM. Between the trimmed V and J ends, which lost 4 bases and 1 base, there was a span of 12 bases. CDR3 nucleotides: TGTGCCAGCAGTTCCGACCGTAGCGGCACAGATACGCAGTATTTT. It is translated as CASSSDRSGTDTQYF.

This clonotype came up many times. This chain uses TRBV2 with TRBJ1-5; D remains unclear. CDR1 is SNHLY and CDR2 is FYNNEI in the germline V gene. The ends were cut back, 7 bases at V and 3 bases at J, with 10 bases in the middle. This CDR3 comprises 13 residues. The CDR3 DNA sequence: TGTGCCAGCATGCCCGGGGTCAATCAGCCCCAGCATTTT. This translates into CASMPGVNQPQHF.

About this clonotype itself: A read error is possible here, since a much larger clone lies one base away. No conserved phenylalanine or tryptophan ends this CDR3, so it is likely a read error. The chain couples TRBV29-1 to TRBJ2-3; D tentatively reads TRBD1 or TRBD2 (5 bases each). V dropped 6 bases and J dropped 5 bases, with 15 bases sitting between them. CDR1 is SQVTM and CDR2 is ANQGSEA in the germline V gene. CDR3 size: 13 residues. CDR3 residues: CSVRDQGVDTQYS. The CDR3 coding sequence is TGCAGCGTAAGGGACCAGGGTGTAGATACGCAGTATTCT.

This clonotype was observed at least ten times. The V gene is TRBV5-1, the J gene TRBJ2-7; 7 bases line up with TRBD1. The length of the CDR3 is 16 residues. Trimming removed 4 bases from V and 2 bases from J; junction bases left unmatched: 12. Germline CDR1 and CDR2: SGHRS and YFSETQ. The CDR3 sequence is CASSPPGQVGAYEQYF. The CDR3 DNA is TGCGCCAGCAGCCCTCCCGGACAGGTCGGGGCCTACGAGCAGTACTTC.

V and J are TRBV5-1 and TRBJ2-5, with D maybe TRBD2 (6 bases). Trimming shortened V by 1 base and J by 2 bases, and 18 bases separated the two germline ends. There are 17 residues in the CDR3. The V gene's germline CDR1 is SGHRS and CDR2 YFSETQ. The CDR3 reads CASSLLQRGTAQETQYF. In nucleotides, the CDR3 is TGCGCCAGCAGCTTGTTACAGCGCGGGACGGCGCAAGAGACCCAGTACTTC.